What follows describes a single TCR beta chain. Its antigen is currently unknown. Splitting of each subset's genomic DNA was done evenly across several immunoSEQ plates. Sequencing was performed on unsorted PBMC DNA using ten immunoSEQ deep assay plates. Clones were read by immunoSEQ multiplex PCR, and TCRdb kept only the in-frame ones, dropping some. The table includes about 480,000 clones, about 75% detected once. The record originates from a study of shared clonotypes between healthy human individuals. Each unsorted sample relied on about 94 million PBMCs as its source of genomic DNA. The CDR3 consists of 16 residues. The junction had 5 bases not matched to a gene; V was cut back by 5 bases and J by 5 bases. CDR1 is PRHDT and CDR2 is FYEKMQ in the germline V gene (reference sequence). Study-wide points: Genetic and exposure-history diversity was limited by the few donors.

This chain uses TRBV13 with TRBJ2-1; 14 bases agree with TRBD2. The sample comprised PBMCs. The sequence derives from a woman in her forties in good health. Some clones in this sample may be carry-over from other donors' samples. This chain's CDR3 is CASSGKGLAGDNEQFF. The CDR3 coding sequence is TGTGCCAGCAGCGGTAAGGGACTAGCGGGAGACAATGAGCAGTTCTTC.